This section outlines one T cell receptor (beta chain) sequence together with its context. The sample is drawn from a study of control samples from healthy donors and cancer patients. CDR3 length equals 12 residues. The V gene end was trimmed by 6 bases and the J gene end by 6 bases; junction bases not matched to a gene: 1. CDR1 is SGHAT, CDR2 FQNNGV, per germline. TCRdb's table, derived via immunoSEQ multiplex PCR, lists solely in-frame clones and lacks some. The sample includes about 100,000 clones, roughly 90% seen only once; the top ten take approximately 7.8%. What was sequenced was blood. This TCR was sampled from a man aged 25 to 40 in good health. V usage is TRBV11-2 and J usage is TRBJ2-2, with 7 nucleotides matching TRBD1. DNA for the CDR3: TGTGCCAGCAGGACAGGGCCCGGGGAGCTGTTTTTT. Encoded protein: CASRTGPGELFF.